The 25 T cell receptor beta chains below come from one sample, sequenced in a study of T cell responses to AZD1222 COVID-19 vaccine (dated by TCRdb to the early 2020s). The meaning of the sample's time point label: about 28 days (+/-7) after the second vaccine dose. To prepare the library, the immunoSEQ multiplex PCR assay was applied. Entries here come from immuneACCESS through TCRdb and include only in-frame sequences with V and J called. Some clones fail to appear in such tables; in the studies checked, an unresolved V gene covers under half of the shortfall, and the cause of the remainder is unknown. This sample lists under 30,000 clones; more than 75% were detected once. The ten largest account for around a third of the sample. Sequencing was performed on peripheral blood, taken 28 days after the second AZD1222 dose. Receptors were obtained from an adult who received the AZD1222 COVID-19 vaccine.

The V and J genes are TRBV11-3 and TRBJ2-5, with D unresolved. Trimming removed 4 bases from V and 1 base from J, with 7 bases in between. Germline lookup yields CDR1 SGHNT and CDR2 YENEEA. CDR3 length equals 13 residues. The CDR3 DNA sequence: TGTGCCAGCAGCTCGATTAGCCAAGAGACCCAGTACTTC. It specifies CASSSISQETQYF.

In nucleotides, the CDR3 is TGTGCCAGCAGCTTAGAAGGGGCGCCCAGGGAGCAGTACTTC. It encodes CASSLEGAPREQYF. The J gene is TRBJ2-7, the V gene TRBV11-2, with a possible D match to TRBD1 (5 bases). The CDR3 loop spans 14 amino acids. V gave up 0 bases and J gave up 7 bases, with 13 bases separating them. Per the germline V gene, CDR1 is SGHAT and CDR2 is FQNNGV. The whole variable domain, filled in from reference TRBV11-2 and TRBJ2-7, reads EAGVAQSPRYKIIEKRQSVAFWCNPISGHATLYWYQQILGQGPKLLIQFQNNGVVDDSQLPKDRFSAERLKGVDSTLKIQPAKLEDSAVYLCASSLEGAPREQYFGPGTRLTVT.

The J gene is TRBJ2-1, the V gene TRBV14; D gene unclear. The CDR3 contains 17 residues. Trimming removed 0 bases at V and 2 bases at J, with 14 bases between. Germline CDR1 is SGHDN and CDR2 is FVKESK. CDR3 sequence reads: CASSQDLGVLTYNEQFF. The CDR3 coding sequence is TGTGCCAGCAGCCAAGATCTAGGAGTACTCACCTACAATGAGCAGTTCTTC.

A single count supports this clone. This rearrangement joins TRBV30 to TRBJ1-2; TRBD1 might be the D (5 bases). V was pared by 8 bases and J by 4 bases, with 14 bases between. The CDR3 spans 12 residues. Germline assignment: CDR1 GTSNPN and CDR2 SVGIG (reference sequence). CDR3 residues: CAAGGVPYGYTF. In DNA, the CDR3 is TGTGCCGCAGGAGGGGTGCCCTATGGCTACACCTTC. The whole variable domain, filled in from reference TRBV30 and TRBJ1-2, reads SQTIHQWPATLVQPVGSPLSLECTVEGTSNPNLYWYRQAAGRGLQLLFYSVGIGQISSEVPQNLSASRPQDRQFILSSKKLLLSDSGFYLCAAGGVPYGYTFGSGTRLTVV.

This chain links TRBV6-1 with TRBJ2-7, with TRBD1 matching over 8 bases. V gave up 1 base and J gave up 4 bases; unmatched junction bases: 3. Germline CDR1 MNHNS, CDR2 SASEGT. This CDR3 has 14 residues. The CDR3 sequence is CASSEGGQGYEQYF. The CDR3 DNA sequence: TGTGCCAGCAGTGAAGGTGGACAGGGATACGAGCAGTACTTC.

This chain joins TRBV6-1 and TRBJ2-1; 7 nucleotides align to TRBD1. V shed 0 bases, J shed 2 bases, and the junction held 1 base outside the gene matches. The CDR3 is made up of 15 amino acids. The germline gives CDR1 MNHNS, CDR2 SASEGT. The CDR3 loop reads CASSEAGGAYNEQFF. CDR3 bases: TGTGCCAGCAGTGAAGCAGGGGGCGCCTACAATGAGCAGTTCTTC.

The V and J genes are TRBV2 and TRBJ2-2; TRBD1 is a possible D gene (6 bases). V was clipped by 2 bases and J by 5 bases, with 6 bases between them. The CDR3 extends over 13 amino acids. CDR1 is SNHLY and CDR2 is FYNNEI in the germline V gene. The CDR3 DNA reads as TGTGCCAGCAGTGAAACAGGGACCGGGGAGCTGTTTTTT. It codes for CASSETGTGELFF.

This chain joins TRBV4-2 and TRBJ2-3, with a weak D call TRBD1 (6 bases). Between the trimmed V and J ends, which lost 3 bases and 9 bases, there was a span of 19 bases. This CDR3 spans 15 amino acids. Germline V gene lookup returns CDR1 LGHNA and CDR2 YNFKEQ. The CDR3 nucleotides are TGTGCCAGCAGCCAGGACAGCGGTCCGGATGTAACGCAGTATTTT. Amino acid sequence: CASSQDSGPDVTQYF.

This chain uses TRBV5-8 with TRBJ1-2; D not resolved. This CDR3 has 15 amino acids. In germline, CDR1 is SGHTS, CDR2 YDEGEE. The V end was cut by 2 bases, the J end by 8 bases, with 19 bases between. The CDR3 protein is CASSFAVGRASGYTF. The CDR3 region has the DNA TGTGCCAGCAGCTTCGCTGTAGGGAGGGCGAGCGGCTACACCTTC.

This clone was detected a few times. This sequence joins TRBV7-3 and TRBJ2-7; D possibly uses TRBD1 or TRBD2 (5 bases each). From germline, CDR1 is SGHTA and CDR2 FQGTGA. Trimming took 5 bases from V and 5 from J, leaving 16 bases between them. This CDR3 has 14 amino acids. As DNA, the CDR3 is TGTGCCAGCAGCCCCTTGGGGCGAGCGGACGAGCAGTACTTC. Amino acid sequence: CASSPLGRADEQYF.

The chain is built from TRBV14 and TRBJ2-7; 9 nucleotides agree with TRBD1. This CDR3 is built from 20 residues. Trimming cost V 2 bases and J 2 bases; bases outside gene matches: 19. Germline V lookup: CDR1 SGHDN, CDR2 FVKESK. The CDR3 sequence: CASSQNTPTGGSRETYEQYF. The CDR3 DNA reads TGTGCCAGCAGCCAAAATACCCCGACAGGGGGTTCCCGCGAAACCTACGAGCAGTACTTC.

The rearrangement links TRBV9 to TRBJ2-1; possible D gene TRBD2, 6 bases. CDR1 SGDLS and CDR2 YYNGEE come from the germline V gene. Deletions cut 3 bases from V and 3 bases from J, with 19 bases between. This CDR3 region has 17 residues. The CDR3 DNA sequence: TGTGCCAGCAGCGCCGGGGCGGGACGGGATGGCTACAATGAGCAGTTCTTC. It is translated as CASSAGAGRDGYNEQFF.

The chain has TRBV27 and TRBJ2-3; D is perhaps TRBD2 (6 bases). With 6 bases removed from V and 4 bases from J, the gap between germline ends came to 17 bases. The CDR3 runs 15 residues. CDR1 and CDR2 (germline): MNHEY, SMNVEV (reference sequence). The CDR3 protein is CASSPRGGAPDTQYF. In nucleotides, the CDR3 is TGTGCCAGCAGCCCAAGGGGAGGCGCCCCAGATACGCAGTATTTT.

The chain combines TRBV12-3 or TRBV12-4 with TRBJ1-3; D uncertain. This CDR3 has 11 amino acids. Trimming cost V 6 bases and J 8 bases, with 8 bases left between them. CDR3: CASSRSDTIYF. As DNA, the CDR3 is TGTGCCAGCAGCCGAAGCGACACCATATATTTT.

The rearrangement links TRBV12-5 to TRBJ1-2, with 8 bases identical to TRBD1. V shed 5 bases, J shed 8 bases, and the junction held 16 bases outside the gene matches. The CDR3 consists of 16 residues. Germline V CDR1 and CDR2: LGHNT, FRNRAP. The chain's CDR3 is CASGASGTGRTTGYTF. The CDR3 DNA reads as TGTGCTAGTGGTGCCTCCGGGACAGGTAGAACGACCGGCTACACCTTC.

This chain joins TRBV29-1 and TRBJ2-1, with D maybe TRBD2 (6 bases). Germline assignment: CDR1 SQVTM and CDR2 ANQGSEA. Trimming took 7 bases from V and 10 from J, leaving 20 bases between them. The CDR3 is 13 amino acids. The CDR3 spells CSAGTGLQYEQFF. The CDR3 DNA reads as TGCAGCGCAGGGACTGGCCTACAATACGAGCAGTTCTTC.

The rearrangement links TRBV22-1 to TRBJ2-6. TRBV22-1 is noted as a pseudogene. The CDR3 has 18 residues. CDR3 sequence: CPGSRARKRTKSCNVLTF. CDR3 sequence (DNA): TGTCCTGGGAGTCGGGCTCGAAAGCGAACAAAGTCGTGCAACGTCCTGACTTTC.

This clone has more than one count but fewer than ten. The CDR3 DNA is TGTGCCAGCAGCCAAAATGACCCTCAGGGCAATCAGCCCCAGCATTTT. This encodes CASSQNDPQGNQPQHF. The chain links TRBV3-1 (or the pseudogene TRBV3-2) to TRBJ1-5, with D unresolved. CDR3 length equals 16 residues. The germline gives CDR1 LGHDT, CDR2 YNNKEL (reference sequence). The V and J ends lost 2 bases and 2 bases respectively, with 13 bases between them.

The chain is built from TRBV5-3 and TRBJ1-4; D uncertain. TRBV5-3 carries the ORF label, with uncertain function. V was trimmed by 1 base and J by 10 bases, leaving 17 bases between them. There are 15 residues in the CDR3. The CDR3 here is CARSLTRVDWGKLFF. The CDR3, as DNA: TGTGCCAGAAGCTTGACGAGGGTAGATTGGGGAAAACTGTTTTTT.

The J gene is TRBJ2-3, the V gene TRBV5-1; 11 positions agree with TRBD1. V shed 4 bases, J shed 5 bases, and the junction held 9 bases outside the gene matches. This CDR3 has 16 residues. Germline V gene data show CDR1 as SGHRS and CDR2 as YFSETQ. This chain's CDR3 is CASSLVGGTGGDTQYF. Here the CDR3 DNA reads TGCGCCAGCAGCCTTGTCGGTGGGACAGGGGGAGATACGCAGTATTTT. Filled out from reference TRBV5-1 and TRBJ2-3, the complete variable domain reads KAGVTQTPRYLIKTRGQQVTLSCSPISGHRSVSWYQQTPGQGLQFLFEYFSETQRNKGNFPGRFSGRQFSNSRSEMNVSTLELGDSALYLCASSLVGGTGGDTQYFGPGTRLTVL.

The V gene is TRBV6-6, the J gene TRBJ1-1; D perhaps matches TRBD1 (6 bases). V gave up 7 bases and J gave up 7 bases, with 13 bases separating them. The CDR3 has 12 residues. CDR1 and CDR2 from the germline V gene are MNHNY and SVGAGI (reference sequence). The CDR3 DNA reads TGTGCCAGCATAATGGGGGGCTTTGAAGCTTTCTTT. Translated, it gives CASIMGGFEAFF.

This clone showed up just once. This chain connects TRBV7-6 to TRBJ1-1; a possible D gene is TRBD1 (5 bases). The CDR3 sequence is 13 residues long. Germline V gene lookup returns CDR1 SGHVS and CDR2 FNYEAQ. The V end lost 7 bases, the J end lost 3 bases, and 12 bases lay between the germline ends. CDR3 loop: CASKQGMDTEAFF. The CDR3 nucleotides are TGTGCCAGCAAGCAGGGTATGGACACTGAAGCTTTCTTT.

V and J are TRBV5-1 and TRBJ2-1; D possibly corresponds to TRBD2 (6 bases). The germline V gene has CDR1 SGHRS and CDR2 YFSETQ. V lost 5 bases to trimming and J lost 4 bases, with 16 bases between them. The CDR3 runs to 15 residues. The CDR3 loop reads CASSLGGRTYNEQFF. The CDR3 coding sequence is TGCGCCAGCAGTCTGGGGGGACGGACGTACAATGAGCAGTTCTTC.

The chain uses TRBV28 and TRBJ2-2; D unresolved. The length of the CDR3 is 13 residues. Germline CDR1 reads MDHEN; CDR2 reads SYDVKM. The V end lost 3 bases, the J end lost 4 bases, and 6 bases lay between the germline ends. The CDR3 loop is CASSFTATGELFF. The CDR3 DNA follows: TGTGCCAGCAGTTTTACAGCCACCGGGGAGCTGTTTTTT.

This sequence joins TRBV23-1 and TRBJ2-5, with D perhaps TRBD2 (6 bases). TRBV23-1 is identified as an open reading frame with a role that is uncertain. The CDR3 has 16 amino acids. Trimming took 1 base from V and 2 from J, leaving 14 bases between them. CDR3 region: CASSQCVGGGQETQYF. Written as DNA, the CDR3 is TGCGCCAGCAGTCAATGCGTCGGTGGAGGGCAAGAGACCCAGTACTTC.